This T cell receptor (beta chain) was profiled in a study of blood T cell repertoires in COVID-19. Study context: Samples came from the United States, Italy and Spain, spanning acute and convalescent COVID-19.

Source study methods: It was from reference gene primer amplification that nucleated cell counts were estimated. Profiling relied on immunoSEQ multiplex PCR, and the TCRdb table lists in-frame clones only, not all of them. V, J and clone size were drawn from that table, and D and trimming were deduced from the DNA. Among fewer than 120,000 clones listed, about 72% were seen once. This CDR3 is built from 15 residues. The V end was cut by 6 bases, the J end by 0 bases, with 11 bases between. Germline CDR1 is MNHEY and CDR2 is SVGEGT. Sequenced: peripheral blood. This receptor was obtained from a woman aged 60-75 years with acute or convalescent COVID-19. The V gene is TRBV6-2 or TRBV6-3, the J gene TRBJ1-4; D ambiguous. The CDR3 spells CASSPGIATNEKLFF. In DNA form, the CDR3 reads TGTGCCAGCAGCCCCGGGATTGCAACTAATGAAAAACTGTTTTTT.